This entry concerns a single T cell receptor (beta chain). Produced via immunoSEQ multiplex PCR; TCRdb's table is partial and in-frame only. The table has approximately 49,000 clones, around 85% seen once. The entry originates in a study of blood T cell repertoires in COVID-19. This TCR came from a man aged 50-60 years with acute or convalescent COVID-19. Specimen: peripheral blood.

The CDR3 bases are TGTGCCAGCAGCCCCCAGATCCCCCCGCCCACTAATGAAAAACTGTTTTTT. Amino acid sequence: CASSPQIPPPTNEKLFF. The chain employs TRBV9 and TRBJ1-4; no clear D gene. The CDR3 has 17 amino acids. The germline CDR1 and CDR2 sequences are SGDLS and YYNGEE. Deletions cut 4 bases from V and 2 bases from J, with 18 bases between.